This TCR beta chain emerged from a study of cytomegalovirus exposure and HLA in healthy donors. The PCR employed 60 Vbeta primers together with 13 Jbeta primers. TCRdb's copy holds only in-frame clones and misses some; the assay was immunoSEQ multiplex PCR. The sample shows about 130,000 clones, roughly 70% of them seen only once. The germline gives CDR1 SGHKS, CDR2 YYEKEE (reference sequence). The V gene end was trimmed by 0 bases and the J gene end by 11 bases; junction bases not matched to a gene: 10. The CDR3 sequence is 15 residues long. This chain links TRBV5-5 with TRBJ2-3; 9 positions agree with TRBD2. Sample: PBMCs. This TCR derives from a human donor in good health. CDR3 in DNA: TGTGCCAGCAGCTTGGGGCTAGCGGGGAGGGGAGAGCAGTATTTT. Translation: CASSLGLAGRGEQYF.